This T cell receptor (beta chain) was found in a study of early stage breast cancer tumors. Study as a whole: Invasive lobular carcinomas made up four of 12 ER+/PR+/HER2- tumors.

Per the germline V gene, CDR1 is MNHEY and CDR2 is SVGAGI. Trimming took 4 bases from V and 8 from J; bases not matched to a gene: 10. This CDR3 spans 15 amino acids. This table comes from immunoSEQ multiplex PCR, and its TCRdb copy is limited to in-frame clones, with some not included. This sample yields 45,000 to 60,000 clones, of which 80% to 95% are seen a single time; approximately 4.7% belongs to the top ten. The chain uses TRBV6-5 and TRBJ1-3; 8 bases map to TRBD1. The source of this sequence is a person in their 70s with breast cancer. The sequencing sample was made of blood. This CDR3 reads CASSSTGGPGDTIYF. In nucleotides, the CDR3 is TGTGCCAGCAGTTCCACAGGGGGGCCTGGGGACACCATATATTTT.